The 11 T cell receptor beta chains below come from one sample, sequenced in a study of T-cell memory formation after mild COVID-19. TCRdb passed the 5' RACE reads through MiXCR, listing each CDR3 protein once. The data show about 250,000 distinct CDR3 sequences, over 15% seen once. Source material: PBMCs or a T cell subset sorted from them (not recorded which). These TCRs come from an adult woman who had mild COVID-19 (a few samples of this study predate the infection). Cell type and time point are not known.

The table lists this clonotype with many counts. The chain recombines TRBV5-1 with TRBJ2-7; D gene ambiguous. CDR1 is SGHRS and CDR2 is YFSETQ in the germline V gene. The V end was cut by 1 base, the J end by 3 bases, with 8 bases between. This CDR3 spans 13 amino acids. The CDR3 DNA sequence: TGCGCCAGCAGCTTGCGCGTGAGCTACGAGCAGTACTTC. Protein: CASSLRVSYEQYF.

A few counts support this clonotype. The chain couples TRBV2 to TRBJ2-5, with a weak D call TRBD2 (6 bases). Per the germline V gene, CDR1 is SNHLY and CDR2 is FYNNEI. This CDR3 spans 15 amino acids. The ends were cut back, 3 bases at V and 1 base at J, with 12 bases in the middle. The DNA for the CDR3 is TGTGCCAGCAGTGATAGAAAGCGGGTCCAAGAGACCCAGTACTTC. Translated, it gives CASSDRKRVQETQYF.

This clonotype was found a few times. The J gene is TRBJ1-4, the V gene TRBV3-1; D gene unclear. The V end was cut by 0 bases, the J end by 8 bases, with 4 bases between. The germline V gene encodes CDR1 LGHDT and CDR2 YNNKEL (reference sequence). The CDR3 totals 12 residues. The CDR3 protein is CASSQDEEKLFF. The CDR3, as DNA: TGTGCCAGCAGCCAAGATGAGGAAAAACTGTTTTTT.

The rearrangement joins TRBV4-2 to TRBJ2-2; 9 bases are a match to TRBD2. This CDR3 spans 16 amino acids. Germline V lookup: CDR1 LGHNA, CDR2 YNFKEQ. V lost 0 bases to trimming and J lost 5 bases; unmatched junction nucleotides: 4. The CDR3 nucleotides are TGTGCCAGCAGCCAAGAACGCCTAGCGGGAACCGGGGAGCTGTTTTTT. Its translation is CASSQERLAGTGELFF.

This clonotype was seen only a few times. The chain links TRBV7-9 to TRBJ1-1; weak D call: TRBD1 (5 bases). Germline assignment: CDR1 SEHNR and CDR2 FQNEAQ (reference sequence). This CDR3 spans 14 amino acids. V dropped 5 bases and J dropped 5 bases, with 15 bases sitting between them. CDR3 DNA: TGTGCCAGCAGCCCCCGGGGCAGGGAGACTGAAGCTTTCTTT. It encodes CASSPRGRETEAFF.

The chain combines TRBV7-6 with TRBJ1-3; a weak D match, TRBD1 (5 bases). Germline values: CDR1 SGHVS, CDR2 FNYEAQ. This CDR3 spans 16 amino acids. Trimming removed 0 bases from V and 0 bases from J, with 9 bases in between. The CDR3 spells CASSLAGPSSGNTIYF. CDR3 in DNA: TGTGCCAGCAGCTTAGCGGGACCAAGCTCTGGAAACACCATATATTTT.

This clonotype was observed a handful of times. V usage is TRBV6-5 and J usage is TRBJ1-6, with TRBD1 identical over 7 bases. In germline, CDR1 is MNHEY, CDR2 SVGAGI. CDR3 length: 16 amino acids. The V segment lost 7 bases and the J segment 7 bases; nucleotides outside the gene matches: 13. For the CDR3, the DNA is TGTGCCAGCATCCCCCTTTCGGACAGGAGGAATTCACCCCTCCACTTT. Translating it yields CASIPLSDRRNSPLHF.

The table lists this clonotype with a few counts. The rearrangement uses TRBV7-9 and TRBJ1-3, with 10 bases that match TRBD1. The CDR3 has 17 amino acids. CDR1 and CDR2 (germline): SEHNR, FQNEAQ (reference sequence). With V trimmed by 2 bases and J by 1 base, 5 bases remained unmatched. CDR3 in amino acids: CASSLSGTGVSGNTIYF. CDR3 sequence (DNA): TGTGCCAGCAGCTTAAGTGGGACAGGGGTATCTGGAAACACCATATATTTT.

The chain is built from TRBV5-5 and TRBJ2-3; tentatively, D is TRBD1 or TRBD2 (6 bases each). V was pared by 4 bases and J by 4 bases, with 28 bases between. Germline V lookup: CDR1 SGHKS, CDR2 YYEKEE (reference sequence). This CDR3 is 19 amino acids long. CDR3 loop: CASSPQEGSGFAGADTQYF. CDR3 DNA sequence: TGTGCCAGCAGCCCCCAGGAGGGGAGCGGGTTTGCAGGGGCAGATACGCAGTATTTT. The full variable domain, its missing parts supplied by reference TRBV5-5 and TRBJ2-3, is DAGVTQSPTHLIKTRGQQVTLRCSPISGHKSVSWYQQVLGQGPQFIFQYYEKEERGRGNFPDRFSARQFPNYSSELNVNALLLGDSALYLCASSPQEGSGFAGADTQYFGPGTRLTVL.

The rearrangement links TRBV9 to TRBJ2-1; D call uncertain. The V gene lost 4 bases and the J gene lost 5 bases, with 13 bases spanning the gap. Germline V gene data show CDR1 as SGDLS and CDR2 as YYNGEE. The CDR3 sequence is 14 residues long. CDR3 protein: CASSPSTRNNEQFF. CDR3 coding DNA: TGTGCCAGCAGCCCCTCTACGCGAAACAATGAGCAGTTCTTC. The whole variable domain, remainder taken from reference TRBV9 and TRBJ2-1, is DSGVTQTPKHLITATGQRVTLRCSPRSGDLSVYWYQQSLDQGLQFLIQYYNGEERAKGNILERFSAQQFPDLHSELNLSSLELGDSALYFCASSPSTRNNEQFFGPGTRLTVL.

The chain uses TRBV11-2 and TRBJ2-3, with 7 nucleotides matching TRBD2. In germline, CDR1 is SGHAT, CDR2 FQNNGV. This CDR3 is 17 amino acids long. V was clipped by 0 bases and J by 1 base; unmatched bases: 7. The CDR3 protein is CASSLDTGGGGTDTQYF. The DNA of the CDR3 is TGTGCCAGCAGCTTAGATACGGGCGGGGGAGGCACAGATACGCAGTATTTT.